Below, 10 T cell receptor beta chains from the same sample are listed, as sequenced in a study of blood T cells in healthy people across ages. A J-beta primer mix and a sample-barcoded 5' primer were used in a second PCR of about 7 to 12 cycles. TCRdb re-called the 5' RACE reads with MiXCR, one entry per CDR3 protein. In the table there are around 500,000 distinct CDR3 sequences, 47% of which are singletons. The specimen sequenced was blood. These receptors were taken from an elderly man in good health.

This clonotype was observed at least ten times. This chain uses TRBV6-5 with TRBJ2-7; D is ambiguous. Trimming removed 5 bases from V and 0 bases from J, with 8 bases in between. The CDR3 sequence is 13 residues long. CDR1 and CDR2 (germline): MNHEY, SVGAGI. The CDR3 DNA sequence: TGTGCCAGCAGTGGCAGCAGCTCCTACGAGCAGTACTTC. It is translated as CASSGSSSYEQYF.

The chain employs TRBV20-1 and TRBJ2-5; the D gene is possibly TRBD2 (6 bases). Trimming took 6 bases from V and 2 from J, leaving 16 bases between them. The CDR3 is 14 residues long. In germline, CDR1 is DFQATT, CDR2 SNEGSKA (reference sequence). This CDR3 reads CSAKRAGSQETQYF. The CDR3 DNA reads TGCAGTGCCAAGCGGGCGGGATCACAAGAGACCCAGTACTTC.

J is TRBJ2-3 and V is TRBV7-9; D gene ambiguous. CDR3 length: 14 amino acids. V was cut by 8 bases and J by 1 base, with 13 bases left in between. From germline, CDR1 is SEHNR and CDR2 FQNEAQ (reference sequence). As DNA, the CDR3 is TGTGCCAGCGGCGTTGCATTCCGCACAGATACGCAGTATTTT. This sequence encodes CASGVAFRTDTQYF.

To note about this clonotype: Possible read error: a much larger clone is one base away. The gene calls are TRBV7-9 and TRBJ2-3; D possibly corresponds to TRBD2 (6 bases). Germline V gives CDR1 SEHNR, CDR2 FQNEAQ (reference sequence). This CDR3 comprises 15 residues. CDR3 sequence reads: CANSPPGVSTDTQYF. The CDR3 DNA sequence: TGTGCCAACAGCCCGCCGGGGGTGAGCACAGATACGCAGTATTTT.

This clonotype came up many times. J is TRBJ1-5 and V is TRBV12-3 or TRBV12-4; D is unresolved. The ends were cut back, 5 bases at V and 3 bases at J, with 8 bases in the middle. The CDR3 loop spans 13 amino acids. Here the CDR3 reads CASSPTINQPQHF. The CDR3 bases are TGTGCCAGCAGTCCCACCATCAATCAGCCCCAGCATTTT.

This clonotype was recorded at least ten times. The J gene is TRBJ2-1, the V gene TRBV4-3, with D perhaps TRBD2 (7 bases). The CDR3 loop spans 15 amino acids. Germline V gene lookup returns CDR1 LGHNA and CDR2 YSLEER. V was cut by 1 base and J by 3 bases, with 10 bases left in between. The CDR3 DNA is TGCGCCAGCAGCCAAGGGGGGGGCCTCTACAATGAGCAGTTCTTC. Translating it yields CASSQGGGLYNEQFF.

This clonotype appeared a few times. This sequence joins TRBV7-8 and TRBJ1-1, with unresolved D. The V gene lost 1 base and the J gene lost 6 bases, with 9 bases spanning the gap. The CDR3 spans 13 residues. Germline values: CDR1 SGHVS, CDR2 FQNEAQ. The CDR3 here is CASSLGRAAEAFF. CDR3 coding DNA: TGTGCCAGCAGCTTAGGCCGGGCAGCTGAAGCTTTCTTT.

The chain recombines TRBV13 with TRBJ2-1; D perhaps matches TRBD1 (5 bases). CDR3 length: 16 amino acids. Germline V gene lookup returns CDR1 PRHDT and CDR2 FYEKMQ (reference sequence). Trimming stripped 0 bases from V and 1 base from J, with 10 bases between. CDR3 residues: CASSLGGERSYNEQFF. As DNA, the CDR3 is TGTGCCAGCAGCTTAGGAGGGGAACGATCCTACAATGAGCAGTTCTTC. Full variable domain (outside the CDR3, taken from reference TRBV13 and TRBJ2-1): AAGVIQSPRHLIKEKRETATLKCYPIPRHDTVYWYQQGPGQDPQFLISFYEKMQSDKGSIPDRFSAQQFSDYHSELNMSSLELGDSALYFCASSLGGERSYNEQFFGPGTRLTVL.

This clonotype was counted only a few times. V is TRBV29-1 and J is TRBJ2-1; 11 positions agree with TRBD1. The germline V gene has CDR1 SQVTM and CDR2 ANQGSEA. CDR3 length equals 20 residues. The V segment lost 0 bases and the J segment 0 bases; nucleotides outside the gene matches: 13. In nucleotides, the CDR3 is TGCAGCGTTGAAGATCCCGGACAGGGGGCTAGCCGAGACTCCTACAATGAGCAGTTCTTC. This encodes CSVEDPGQGASRDSYNEQFF.

This sequence joins TRBV5-1 and TRBJ1-6; possible D gene TRBD1, 5 bases. The germline V gene encodes CDR1 SGHRS and CDR2 YFSETQ. V was cut by 9 bases and J by 7 bases, with 26 bases left in between. This CDR3 is 17 amino acids long. CDR3 sequence: CATRSDAGTLENSPLHF. CDR3 coding DNA: TGCGCCACCAGATCGGACGCCGGGACCTTAGAGAATTCACCCCTCCACTTT.